These 18 T cell receptor beta chains originate from one sample sequenced in a study of T-cell memory formation after mild COVID-19. Each CDR3 protein is one row after TCRdb ran MiXCR on the 5' RACE reads. The sample includes a few hundred thousand distinct CDR3 sequences, 20% to 25% of them seen just once. Material: PBMCs or a T cell subset sorted from them (not recorded which). Every receptor here comes from a man younger than 30 who had mild COVID-19 (a few samples of this study predate the infection). Cell type and time point are not known.

The V gene is TRBV5-1, the J gene TRBJ2-5; 9 bases line up with TRBD1. Germline lookup yields CDR1 SGHRS and CDR2 YFSETQ. V shed 6 bases and J 3 bases; nucleotides not matched to a gene: 6. CDR3 length: 14 amino acids. The chain's CDR3 is CASKKGQGEETQYF. The CDR3 nucleotides are TGCGCCAGCAAGAAGGGACAGGGAGAAGAGACCCAGTACTTC.

Of note for this clonotype: A junction end diverges from the germline sequence, so it may reflect a read error. The V gene is TRBV5-6, the J gene TRBJ1-1; D possibly corresponds to TRBD1 (5 bases). The CDR3 loop spans 14 amino acids. The germline gives CDR1 SGHDT, CDR2 YYEEEE. The CDR3 reads CASILARGSTEAFF. The CDR3 DNA follows: TGTGCCAGCATCTTGGCCCGGGGCAGCACTGAAGCTTTCTTT.

In this sample, this clonotype turned up a few times. The chain couples TRBV11-3 to TRBJ2-2; no firm D call. Trimming cost V 0 bases and J 7 bases, with 6 bases left between them. From germline, CDR1 is SGHNT and CDR2 YENEEA. The CDR3 spans 13 residues. CDR3 DNA: TGTGCCAGCAGCTTAGACTTAGGCGGGGAGCTGTTTTTT. Protein product: CASSLDLGGELFF.

The V and J genes are TRBV12-3 or TRBV12-4 and TRBJ2-3; TRBD1 matches 7 bases. J lost 4 bases, V lost 6 bases, and 7 bases had no gene match. The CDR3 covers 14 residues. The chain's CDR3 is CASRSRQGADTQYF. CDR3 nucleotides: TGTGCCAGCAGGTCCCGACAGGGAGCAGATACGCAGTATTTT.

This clonotype occurred many times. The rearrangement joins TRBV18 to TRBJ2-7; TRBD2 agrees at 11 bases. From germline, CDR1 is KGHSH and CDR2 LQKENI. The CDR3 contains 14 residues. The junction had 5 bases not matched to a gene; V was cut back by 3 bases and J by 7 bases. In DNA form, the CDR3 reads TGTGCCAGCTCACCGACTAGCGGGGACTCGGAGCAGTACTTC. This gives the protein CASSPTSGDSEQYF. The whole variable domain, filled in from reference TRBV18 and TRBJ2-7, reads NAGVMQNPRHLVRRRGQEARLRCSPMKGHSHVYWYRQLPEEGLKFMVYLQKENIIDESGMPKERFSAEFPKEGPSILRIQQVVRGDSAAYFCASSPTSGDSEQYFGPGTRLTVT.

The table lists this clonotype with many counts. The CDR3 bases are TGCGCCAGCAGGCAGCGGGGGGTAAACAACGAGCAGTACGTC. This sequence encodes CASRQRGVNNEQYV. The gene calls are TRBV5-1 and TRBJ2-7; 9 positions agree with TRBD2. CDR3 length: 14 amino acids. CDR1 and CDR2 from the germline V gene are SGHRS and YFSETQ. After removal of 5 bases from V and 5 bases from J, the junction contained 8 bases not matched to a gene.

This clonotype was detected only a few times. This chain uses TRBV6-5 with TRBJ2-2; D may match TRBD1 or TRBD2 (6 bases each). The germline V gene encodes CDR1 MNHEY and CDR2 SVGAGI. This CDR3 is built from 16 residues. V was shortened by 7 bases and J by 6 bases, with 21 bases between the two germline ends. CDR3 protein: CASTPGDSRRAGELFF. The CDR3 bases are TGTGCCAGCACCCCAGGGGACTCGCGACGCGCCGGGGAGCTGTTTTTT.

This clonotype was observed a handful of times. The genes are TRBV6-2 or TRBV6-3 and TRBJ1-4; the D gene is possibly TRBD1 (6 bases). The CDR3 runs 13 residues. Trimming shortened V by 5 bases and J by 8 bases, and 12 bases separated the two germline ends. Per the germline V gene, CDR1 is MNHEY and CDR2 is SVGEGT. Written as DNA, the CDR3 is TGTGCCAGCAGTGTGAACACAGGGGAAAAACTGTTTTTT. It translates to CASSVNTGEKLFF.

The chain is built from TRBV7-9 and TRBJ1-5, with 7 bases identical to TRBD1. V shed 5 bases, J shed 9 bases, and the junction held 16 bases outside the gene matches. Looked up from germline, CDR1 is SEHNR and CDR2 is FQNEAQ (reference sequence). The CDR3 spans 16 residues. DNA for the CDR3: TGTGCCAGCAGCCCAGGGGGGGGCAGGGTCCGGTGGCCCCAGCATTTT. Encoded protein: CASSPGGGRVRWPQHF.

This clonotype was seen a handful of times. V gene TRBV7-2 combines with J gene TRBJ2-5; D uncertain. The CDR3 consists of 13 residues. Looked up from germline, CDR1 is SGHTA and CDR2 is FQGNSA. V was clipped by 3 bases and J by 3 bases, with 8 bases between them. The CDR3 bases are TGTGCCAGCAGCTTCAGCCGTGAAGAGACCCAGTACTTC. This encodes CASSFSREETQYF.

This clonotype was detected ten times or more. The rearrangement links TRBV6-2 or TRBV6-3 to TRBJ2-7, with D perhaps TRBD1 (5 bases). This CDR3 has 13 residues. V shed 10 bases and J shed 1 base, with 14 bases lying between them. Looked up from germline, CDR1 is MNHEY and CDR2 is SVGEGT. The CDR3 region has the DNA TGTGCCACCGTGAAGACAGATTCCTACGAGCAGTACTTC. This codes for CATVKTDSYEQYF.

This clonotype showed up just a few times. This chain uses TRBV4-1 with TRBJ1-3, with a weak D call TRBD1 (5 bases). Germline CDR1 and CDR2: MGHRA and YSYEKL. The CDR3 runs 15 residues. V gave up 2 bases and J gave up 1 base, with 9 bases separating them. CDR3 sequence: CASSQPRQSGNTIYF. In DNA, the CDR3 is TGCGCCAGCAGCCAACCCCGACAGTCTGGAAACACCATATATTTT.

V and J are TRBV20-1 and TRBJ1-1; no firm D call. The CDR3 sequence is 14 residues long. Germline-derived CDR1 and CDR2 are DFQATT and SNEGSKA (reference sequence). The V end lost 5 bases, the J end lost 7 bases, and 20 bases lay between the germline ends. In nucleotides, the CDR3 is TGCAGTGCTTTCTCCACGACACGACGTGATGAAGCTTTCTTT. This gives the protein CSAFSTTRRDEAFF.

J is TRBJ2-7 and V is TRBV10-3, with D hard to call. The CDR3 loop spans 11 amino acids. Germline assignment: CDR1 ENHRY and CDR2 SYGVKD. Trimming shortened V by 2 bases and J by 4 bases, and 3 bases separated the two germline ends. CDR3 loop: CAISEGYEQYV. The CDR3, as DNA: TGTGCCATCAGTGAGGGGTACGAGCAGTACGTC.

This clonotype was seen only a few times. This chain links TRBV7-6 with TRBJ2-2, with D possibly being TRBD1 (6 bases). Germline V CDR1 and CDR2: SGHVS, FNYEAQ. This CDR3 is 14 amino acids long. The ends were cut back, 6 bases at V and 1 base at J, with 9 bases in the middle. The CDR3 coding sequence is TGTGCCAGCAGGGCCAGGGGGAACACCGGGGAGCTGTTTTTT. Translating gives CASRARGNTGELFF.

The chain combines TRBV6-2 or TRBV6-3 with TRBJ2-1; D might be TRBD1 (5 bases). Per the germline V gene, CDR1 is MNHEY and CDR2 is SVGEGT. The CDR3 spans 15 residues. Between the trimmed V and J ends, which lost 7 bases and 0 bases, there was a span of 13 bases. The CDR3 is CASIPQGLSYNEQFF. The CDR3, as DNA: TGTGCCAGCATCCCCCAGGGCCTCTCCTACAATGAGCAGTTCTTC.

The chain joins TRBV12-3 or TRBV12-4 to TRBJ2-3; 8 nucleotides agree with TRBD2. J was trimmed by 4 bases and V by 6 bases; bases with no gene match: 6. The CDR3 spans 14 residues. The CDR3 sequence is CASSLSGAPDTQYF. For the CDR3, the DNA is TGTGCCAGCAGCCTTAGCGGGGCCCCAGATACGCAGTATTTT.

The table lists this clonotype with a few counts. CDR3 DNA sequence: TGTGCCAGCAGCGTAGAGTACTTTAGCTCCTACAATGAGCAGTTCTTC. It translates to CASSVEYFSSYNEQFF. This chain connects TRBV9 to TRBJ2-1; no firm D call. CDR1 is SGDLS and CDR2 is YYNGEE in the germline V gene. The V end was cut by 0 bases, the J end by 0 bases, with 10 bases between. This CDR3 comprises 16 residues.